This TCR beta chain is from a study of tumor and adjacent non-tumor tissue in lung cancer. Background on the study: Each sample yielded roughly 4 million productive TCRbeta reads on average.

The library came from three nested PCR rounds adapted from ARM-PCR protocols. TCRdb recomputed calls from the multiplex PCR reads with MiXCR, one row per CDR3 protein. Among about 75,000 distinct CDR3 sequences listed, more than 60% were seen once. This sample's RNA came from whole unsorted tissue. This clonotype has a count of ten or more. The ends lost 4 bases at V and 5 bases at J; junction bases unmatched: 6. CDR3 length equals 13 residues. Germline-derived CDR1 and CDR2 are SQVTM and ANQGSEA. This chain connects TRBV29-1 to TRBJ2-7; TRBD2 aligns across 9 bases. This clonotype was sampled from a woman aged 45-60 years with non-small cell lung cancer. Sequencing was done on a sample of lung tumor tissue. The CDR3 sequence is CSVVETSGHEQYF. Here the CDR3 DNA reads TGCAGCGTTGTAGAGACTAGCGGTCACGAGCAGTACTTC.